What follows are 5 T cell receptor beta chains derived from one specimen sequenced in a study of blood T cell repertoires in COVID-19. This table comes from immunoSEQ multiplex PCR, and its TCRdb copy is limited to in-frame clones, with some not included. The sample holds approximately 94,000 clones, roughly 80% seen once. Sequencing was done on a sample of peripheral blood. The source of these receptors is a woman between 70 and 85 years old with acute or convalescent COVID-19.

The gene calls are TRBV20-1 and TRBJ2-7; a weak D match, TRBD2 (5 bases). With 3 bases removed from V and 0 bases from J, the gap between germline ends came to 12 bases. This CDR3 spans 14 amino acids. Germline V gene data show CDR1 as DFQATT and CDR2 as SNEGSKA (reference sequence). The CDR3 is CSASQTTSSYEQYF. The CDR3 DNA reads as TGCAGTGCTAGTCAAACCACTAGCTCCTACGAGCAGTACTTC.

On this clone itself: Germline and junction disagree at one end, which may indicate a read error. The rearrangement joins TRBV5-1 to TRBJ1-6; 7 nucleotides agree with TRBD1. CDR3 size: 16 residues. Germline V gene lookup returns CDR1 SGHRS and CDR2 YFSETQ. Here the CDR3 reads CASSSTGQTMSSPLYF. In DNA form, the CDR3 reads TGCGCCAGCAGCTCGACAGGGCAAACGATGAGCTCACCCCTCTACTTT.

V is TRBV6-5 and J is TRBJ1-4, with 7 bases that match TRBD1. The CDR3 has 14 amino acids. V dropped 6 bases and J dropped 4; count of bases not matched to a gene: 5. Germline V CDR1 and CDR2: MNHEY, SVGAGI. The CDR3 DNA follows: TGTGCCAGCAGGCTAACAGGGGTTAATGAAAAACTGTTTTTT. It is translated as CASRLTGVNEKLFF.

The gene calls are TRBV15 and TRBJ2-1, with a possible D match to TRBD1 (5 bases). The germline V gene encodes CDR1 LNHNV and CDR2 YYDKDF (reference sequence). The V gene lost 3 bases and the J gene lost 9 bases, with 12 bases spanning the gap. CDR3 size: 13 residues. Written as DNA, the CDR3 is TGTGCCACCAGCAGGGATGCAGGGCGTGAGCAGTTCTTC. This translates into CATSRDAGREQFF.

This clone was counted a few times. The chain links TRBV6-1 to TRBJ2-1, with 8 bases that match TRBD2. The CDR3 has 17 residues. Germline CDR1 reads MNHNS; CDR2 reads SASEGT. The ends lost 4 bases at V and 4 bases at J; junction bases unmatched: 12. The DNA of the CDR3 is TGTGCCAGCAGTGGTACGGGGCGGGGGGCCTATTACAATGAGCAGTTCTTC. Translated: CASSGTGRGAYYNEQFF.